One sample yielded the 17 T cell receptor beta chains listed below, sequenced in a study of shared clonotypes between healthy human individuals. TCRdb keeps only in-frame clones here, not all; method: immunoSEQ multiplex PCR. Of roughly 600,000 clones in the sample, 95% to 98% were seen once. Terminally differentiated effector memory CD45RA+ cells were excluded by CCR7 positive selection of CD45RO-negative cells. Sequenced input: naive CD8+ T cells sorted from blood. The receptors were sampled from a young man in good health.

A note on this clone: Other nucleotide sequences in the sample specify the same CDR3. The V call is TRBV7-9, the J call TRBJ2-7, with D tentatively TRBD1 (6 bases). The CDR3 is 14 residues long. Trimming took 3 bases from V and 3 from J, leaving 12 bases between them. Per germline, CDR1 SEHNR and CDR2 FQNEAQ (reference sequence). DNA of the CDR3: TGTGCCAGCAGCTTTGTGGACAGTAACTACGAGCAGTACTTC. Its protein product is CASSFVDSNYEQYF.

DNA of the CDR3: TGTGCCAGCAGTTTTGGCGGGGGGGACGAGCAGTACTTC. It specifies CASSFGGGDEQYF. The chain uses TRBV28 and TRBJ2-7; 9 bases are shared with TRBD2. The germline V gene has CDR1 MDHEN and CDR2 SYDVKM. The CDR3 is 13 amino acids. The ends lost 3 bases at V and 5 bases at J; junction bases unmatched: 2.

The rearrangement links TRBV18 to TRBJ1-1, with D perhaps TRBD1 (5 bases). The germline V gene has CDR1 KGHSH and CDR2 LQKENI. Trimming cost V 2 bases and J 7 bases, with 11 bases left between them. The CDR3 has 13 residues. The CDR3 DNA follows: TGTGCCAGCTCACCAAGGCAGGGCGTTGAAGCTTTCTTT. Its protein is CASSPRQGVEAFF. Full variable domain (remainder filled in from reference TRBV18 and TRBJ1-1): NAGVMQNPRHLVRRRGQEARLRCSPMKGHSHVYWYRQLPEEGLKFMVYLQKENIIDESGMPKERFSAEFPKEGPSILRIQQVVRGDSAAYFCASSPRQGVEAFFGQGTRLTVV.

The chain combines TRBV5-4 with TRBJ2-7, with TRBD2 matching over 9 bases. V shed 0 bases and J 7 bases; nucleotides not matched to a gene: 5. Germline V gene data show CDR1 as SGHNT and CDR2 as YYREEE (reference sequence). This CDR3 has 14 amino acids. CDR3 nucleotides: TGTGCCAGCAGCTTGGGAGGACTAGCGCAAGAGCAGTACTTC. It encodes CASSLGGLAQEQYF.

This chain joins TRBV2 and TRBJ2-1; D may match TRBD1 or TRBD2 (5 bases each). CDR3 length equals 14 residues. Germline assignment: CDR1 SNHLY and CDR2 FYNNEI. The V gene lost 4 bases and the J gene lost 7 bases, with 14 bases spanning the gap. CDR3 sequence: CASSGGTPPNEQFF. As DNA, the CDR3 is TGTGCCAGCAGTGGGGGGACGCCGCCTAATGAGCAGTTCTTC.

The chain uses TRBV19 and TRBJ2-7; 7 bases match TRBD1. The CDR3 runs 15 residues. Germline V gives CDR1 LNHDA, CDR2 SQIVND (reference sequence). V gave up 4 bases and J gave up 2 bases; unmatched junction bases: 8. CDR3 coding DNA: TGTGCCAGTAGTAGTGGACAGGACCCAACCTACGAGCAGTACTTC. Translated: CASSSGQDPTYEQYF. The complete variable domain, with remaining parts taken from reference TRBV19 and TRBJ2-7, reads DGGITQSPKYLFRKEGQNVTLSCEQNLNHDAMYWYRQDPGQGLRLIYYSQIVNDFQKGDIAEGYSVSREKKESFPLTVTSAQKNPTAFYLCASSSGQDPTYEQYFGPGTRLTVT.

The chain carries TRBV25-1 and TRBJ2-1; 8 bases align to TRBD2. Per germline, CDR1 MGHDK and CDR2 SYGVNS. J lost 3 bases, V lost 3 bases, and 7 bases had no gene match. The CDR3 consists of 16 residues. The CDR3 sequence: CASSDTSGSSYNEQFF. The CDR3 DNA is TGTGCCAGCAGTGATACGAGCGGGAGCAGCTACAATGAGCAGTTCTTC.

V is TRBV27 and J is TRBJ2-7, with TRBD1 matching 8 bases. Germline V gene lookup returns CDR1 MNHEY and CDR2 SMNVEV (reference sequence). This CDR3 comprises 13 residues. The ends lost 3 bases at V and 7 bases at J; junction bases unmatched: 5. CDR3 protein: CASSLTGEEEQYF. CDR3 DNA: TGTGCCAGCAGTTTGACAGGGGAAGAAGAGCAGTACTTC.

This chain connects TRBV6-1 to TRBJ2-7, with a tentative D call TRBD1 (5 bases). The CDR3 covers 14 residues. Looked up from germline, CDR1 is MNHNS and CDR2 is SASEGT. Trimming shortened V by 3 bases and J by 3 bases, and 12 bases separated the two germline ends. CDR3 in amino acids: CASSDRVLSYEQYF. The CDR3 DNA follows: TGTGCCAGCAGTGACAGGGTTTTAAGCTACGAGCAGTACTTC.

This sequence joins TRBV10-2 and TRBJ2-7; D call uncertain. The ends were cut back, 0 bases at V and 4 bases at J, with 10 bases in the middle. The length of the CDR3 is 14 residues. Per germline, CDR1 WSHSY and CDR2 SAAADI. The CDR3 region has the DNA TGCGCCAGCAGTGAGTCCCTAGACTGGTACGAGCAGTACTTC. Translated, it gives CASSESLDWYEQYF.

V usage is TRBV5-4 and J usage is TRBJ2-2, with D possibly being TRBD2 (7 bases). V was trimmed by 7 bases and J by 4 bases, leaving 26 bases between them. The CDR3 sequence is 18 residues long. Germline assignment: CDR1 SGHNT and CDR2 YYREEE (reference sequence). The CDR3 region has the DNA TGTGCCAGCTCCTACTACGGCTTAAGCGCGGGGGCCACCGGGGAGCTGTTTTTT. Translating gives CASSYYGLSAGATGELFF.

The chain combines TRBV5-4 with TRBJ2-7; 13 bases fit TRBD2. The CDR3 totals 15 residues. Germline values: CDR1 SGHNT, CDR2 YYREEE (reference sequence). Trimming took 4 bases from V and 4 from J; bases not matched to a gene: 5. CDR3 region: CASSQELAGGYEQYF. The CDR3 region has the DNA TGTGCCAGCAGCCAAGAACTAGCGGGAGGGTACGAGCAGTACTTC.

This clone was found once. The rearrangement uses TRBV27 and TRBJ1-4; D is perhaps TRBD1 (5 bases). Per germline, CDR1 MNHEY and CDR2 SMNVEV (reference sequence). The CDR3 covers 16 residues. V lost 2 bases to trimming and J lost 3 bases, with 13 bases between them. The DNA for the CDR3 is TGTGCCAGCAGTTTACGAGGGGCCGGAGCTAATGAAAAACTGTTTTTT. Translating gives CASSLRGAGANEKLFF.

This chain uses TRBV7-7 with TRBJ1-3; 7 bases align to TRBD1. The length of the CDR3 is 16 residues. The germline gives CDR1 SSHAT, CDR2 FNYEAQ (reference sequence). J gave up 0 bases and V 2 bases, and 4 bases lay outside the gene matches. This chain's CDR3 is CASSLRQGNSGNTIYF. CDR3 nucleotide sequence: TGTGCCAGCAGCTTACGACAGGGCAACTCTGGAAACACCATATATTTT. The whole variable domain, filled in from reference TRBV7-7 and TRBJ1-3, reads GAGVSQSPRYKVTKRGQDVTLRCDPISSHATLYWYQQALGQGPEFLTYFNYEAQPDKSGLPSDRFSAERPEGSISTLTIQRTEQRDSAMYRCASSLRQGNSGNTIYFGEGSWLTVV.

The chain carries TRBV7-7 and TRBJ2-3, with D uncertain. This CDR3 spans 13 amino acids. From germline, CDR1 is SSHAT and CDR2 FNYEAQ (reference sequence). V lost 3 bases to trimming and J lost 1 base, with 5 bases between them. The CDR3 nucleotides read TGTGCCAGCAGCTTGCAGGGCACAGATACGCAGTATTTT. Amino acid sequence: CASSLQGTDTQYF.

V gene TRBV5-6 combines with J gene TRBJ2-4; D is uncertain. The CDR3 totals 11 residues. With 2 bases removed from V and 5 bases from J, the gap between germline ends came to 2 bases. Germline-derived CDR1 and CDR2 are SGHDT and YYEEEE. CDR3: CASSLQNIQYF. The CDR3, as DNA: TGTGCCAGCAGCTTACAAAACATTCAGTACTTC.

V usage is TRBV29-1 and J usage is TRBJ2-1; 8 bases agree with TRBD2. Germline CDR1 SQVTM, CDR2 ANQGSEA. The CDR3 length is 13 residues. V lost 4 bases, J lost 6 bases, and 5 bases stayed unmatched. DNA of the CDR3: TGCAGCGTTGGCCGGGAGGGCCCCAATGAGCAGTTCTTC. This sequence encodes CSVGREGPNEQFF.